The 13 T cell receptor beta chains reported below all come from one sample, sequenced in a study of T cells after posttransplantation cyclophosphamide. A marrow graft followed busulfan-fludarabine conditioning, with cyclophosphamide on days +3 and +4. The assay was immunoSEQ multiplex PCR, and TCRdb's table has in-frame clones only and misses some. The sample lists over 8,000 clones; approximately 81% were seen once. The input for sequencing was PBMCs, taken after allogeneic stem cell transplant with posttransplant cyclophosphamide. These receptors all stem from a female patient in her thirties or forties who received an allogeneic stem cell transplant from an unrelated donor, was CMV-positive, and had no GVHD. Some of the T cells might come from the graft donor.

The rearrangement uses TRBV6-5 and TRBJ1-3; tentatively, D is TRBD1 (5 bases). The CDR3 covers 14 residues. V was pared by 6 bases and J by 3 bases, with 12 bases between. Germline V gives CDR1 MNHEY, CDR2 SVGAGI. This CDR3 is CASSPGAGGNTIYF. CDR3 DNA sequence: TGTGCCAGCAGCCCTGGGGCTGGTGGAAACACCATATATTTT.

The chain has TRBV11-3 and TRBJ2-3, with 15 bases fitting TRBD2. This CDR3 comprises 18 residues. The ends lost 1 base at V and 3 bases at J; junction bases unmatched: 5. Germline CDR1 reads SGHNT; CDR2 reads YENEEA. CDR3 coding DNA: TGTGCCAGCAGCTTAGTCGGGACTAGCGGGGGGAATACAGATACGCAGTATTTT. Amino acid sequence: CASSLVGTSGGNTDTQYF.

V gene TRBV9 combines with J gene TRBJ1-6; 7 bases agree with TRBD1. The J segment lost 0 bases and the V segment lost 4 bases, leaving 16 bases of the junction unmatched. The CDR3 has 20 residues. CDR1 and CDR2 (germline): SGDLS, YYNGEE. The CDR3 sequence: CASSHQAPGTVDSYNSPLHF. The CDR3 DNA is TGTGCCAGCAGCCACCAGGCCCCCGGGACAGTAGACTCCTATAATTCACCCCTCCACTTT.

The V gene is TRBV29-1, the J gene TRBJ1-2, with 8 bases fitting TRBD1. Germline-derived CDR1 and CDR2 are SQVTM and ANQGSEA. V dropped 4 bases and J dropped 0; count of bases not matched to a gene: 4. The CDR3 covers 14 residues. CDR3 sequence reads: CSVGTGQANYGYTF. The CDR3 DNA follows: TGCAGCGTTGGGACAGGGCAAGCTAACTATGGCTACACCTTC.

This chain joins TRBV5-4 and TRBJ2-1; 8 bases fit TRBD2. Trimming at V came to 0 bases and at J to 4 bases, leaving 6 bases not matched to a gene. The CDR3 is made up of 16 amino acids. Per germline, CDR1 SGHNT and CDR2 YYREEE (reference sequence). The CDR3 region has the DNA TGTGCCAGCAGCTTGGGCGGGGGGCGGGTGTACAATGAGCAGTTCTTC. Protein product: CASSLGGGRVYNEQFF.

CDR3 region: CASSQQGSSYEQYF. CDR3 DNA sequence: TGTGCCAGCAGTCAACAGGGGTCCTCCTACGAGCAGTACTTC. V gene TRBV28 combines with J gene TRBJ2-7, with 7 nucleotides matching TRBD1. Trimming took 5 bases from V and 0 from J; bases not matched to a gene: 4. The CDR3 is made up of 14 amino acids. CDR1 MDHEN and CDR2 SYDVKM come from the germline V gene. Supplemented by reference TRBV28 and TRBJ2-7, the full variable domain reads DVKVTQSSRYLVKRTGEKVFLECVQDMDHENMFWYRQDPGLGLRLIYFSYDVKMKEKGDIPEGYSVSREKKERFSLILESASTNQTSMYLCASSQQGSSYEQYFGPGTRLTVT.

The chain recombines TRBV7-2 with TRBJ1-3; 7 nucleotides match TRBD1. CDR1 and CDR2 (germline): SGHTA, FQGNSA. CDR3 size: 16 residues. J gave up 0 bases and V 5 bases, and 7 bases lay outside the gene matches. In DNA form, the CDR3 reads TGTGCCAGCAGCCCCTGGGGACAGCCCTCTGGAAACACCATATATTTT. Translated: CASSPWGQPSGNTIYF.

This chain connects TRBV5-5 to TRBJ2-3; a possible D gene is TRBD1 (5 bases). The CDR3 contains 14 residues. Germline-derived CDR1 and CDR2 are SGHKS and YYEKEE (reference sequence). Trimming left V 4 bases short and J 0 bases short, with 9 bases between. CDR3 nucleotide sequence: TGTGCCAGCAGCCCACGACAGAGCACAGATACGCAGTATTTT. Protein sequence: CASSPRQSTDTQYF. Based on the CDR3 plus reference TRBV5-5 and TRBJ2-3, the full variable domain is DAGVTQSPTHLIKTRGQQVTLRCSPISGHKSVSWYQQVLGQGPQFIFQYYEKEERGRGNFPDRFSARQFPNYSSELNVNALLLGDSALYLCASSPRQSTDTQYFGPGTRLTVL.

The gene calls are TRBV10-2 and TRBJ2-3, with D tentatively TRBD2 (5 bases). The germline V gene has CDR1 WSHSY and CDR2 SAAADI. The CDR3 has 16 amino acids. V was clipped by 7 bases and J by 0 bases, with 17 bases between them. CDR3 protein: CASTHTSRPSTDTQYF. DNA of the CDR3: TGCGCCAGCACCCACACTAGTCGTCCTAGCACAGATACGCAGTATTTT.

This clone was counted only a few times. V and J are TRBV4-3 and TRBJ2-3; perhaps TRBD2 as D (6 bases). The CDR3 contains 17 residues. Germline V CDR1 and CDR2: LGHNA, YSLEER. V lost 0 bases to trimming and J lost 5 bases, with 18 bases between them. CDR3 coding DNA: TGCGCCAGCAGCCAAGAGGTAGCGGCTAGTTTTGTAGATACGCAGTATTTT. Its protein product is CASSQEVAASFVDTQYF.

The V and J genes are TRBV11-2 and TRBJ1-4; no firm D call. The V end lost 2 bases, the J end lost 5 bases, and 6 bases lay between the germline ends. The germline V gene encodes CDR1 SGHAT and CDR2 FQNNGV. The CDR3 length is 13 residues. The CDR3 region is CASSLLGNEKLFF. The CDR3 DNA follows: TGTGCCAGCAGCTTACTCGGGAATGAAAAACTGTTTTTT.

The J gene is TRBJ2-3, the V gene TRBV7-2, with 8 bases aligning to TRBD2. V shed 2 bases, J shed 0 bases, and the junction held 4 bases outside the gene matches. This CDR3 contains 16 residues. Germline V gene lookup returns CDR1 SGHTA and CDR2 FQGNSA. This CDR3 reads CASSLLPGGSTDTQYF. For the CDR3, the DNA is TGTGCCAGCAGCTTACTACCGGGGGGGAGCACAGATACGCAGTATTTT.

The V gene is TRBV5-1, the J gene TRBJ1-3; a weak D match, TRBD1 (5 bases). V was pared by 1 base and J by 0 bases, with 11 bases between. The CDR3 length is 16 residues. Germline loops: CDR1 SGHRS, CDR2 YFSETQ. CDR3 in amino acids: CASSLNRISSGNTIYF. The CDR3, as DNA: TGCGCCAGCAGCTTGAACAGGATTTCCTCTGGAAACACCATATATTTT.